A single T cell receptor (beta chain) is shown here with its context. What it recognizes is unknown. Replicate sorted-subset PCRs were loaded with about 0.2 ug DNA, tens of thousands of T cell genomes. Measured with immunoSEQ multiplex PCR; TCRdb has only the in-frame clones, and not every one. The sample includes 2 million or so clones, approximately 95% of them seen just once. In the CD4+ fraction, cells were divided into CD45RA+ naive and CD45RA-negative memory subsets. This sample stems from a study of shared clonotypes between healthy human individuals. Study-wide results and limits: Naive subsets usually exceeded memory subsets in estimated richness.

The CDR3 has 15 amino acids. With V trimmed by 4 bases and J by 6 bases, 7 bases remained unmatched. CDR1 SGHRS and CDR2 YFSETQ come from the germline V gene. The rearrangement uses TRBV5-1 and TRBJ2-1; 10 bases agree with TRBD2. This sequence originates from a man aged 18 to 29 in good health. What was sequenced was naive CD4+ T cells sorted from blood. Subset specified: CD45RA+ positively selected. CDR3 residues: CASSPSSGSFNEQFF. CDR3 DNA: TGCGCCAGCAGCCCCTCTAGCGGGAGTTTCAATGAGCAGTTCTTC.